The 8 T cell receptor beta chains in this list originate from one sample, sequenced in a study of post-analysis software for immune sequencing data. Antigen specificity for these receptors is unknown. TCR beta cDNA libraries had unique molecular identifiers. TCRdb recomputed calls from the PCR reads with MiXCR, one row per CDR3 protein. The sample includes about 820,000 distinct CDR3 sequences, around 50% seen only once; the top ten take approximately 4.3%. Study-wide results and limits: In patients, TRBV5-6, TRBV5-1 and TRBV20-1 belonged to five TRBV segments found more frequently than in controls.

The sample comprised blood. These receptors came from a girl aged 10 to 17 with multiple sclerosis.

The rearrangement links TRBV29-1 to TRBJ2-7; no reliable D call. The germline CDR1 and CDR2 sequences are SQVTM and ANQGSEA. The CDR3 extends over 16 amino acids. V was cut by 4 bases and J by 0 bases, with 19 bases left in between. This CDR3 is CSVAGFMGKSSYEQYF. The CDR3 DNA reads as TGCAGCGTTGCGGGCTTCATGGGCAAGTCCTCCTACGAGCAGTACTTC.

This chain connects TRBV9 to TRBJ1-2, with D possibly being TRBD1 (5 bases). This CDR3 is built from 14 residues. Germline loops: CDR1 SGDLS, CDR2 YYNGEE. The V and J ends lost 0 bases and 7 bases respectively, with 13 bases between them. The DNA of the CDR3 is TGTGCCAGCAGCGTAGAAAAGGGGCAATCTGGCTACACCTTC. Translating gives CASSVEKGQSGYTF.

This CDR3 reads CASSQSGGAEQYF. CDR3 sequence (DNA): TGCGCCAGCAGCCAATCGGGGGGAGCCGAGCAGTACTTC. The J gene is TRBJ2-1, the V gene TRBV4-1; 7 positions agree with TRBD2. The DNA end favors TRBJ2-7, so the J call may be wrong. This CDR3 has 13 amino acids. Germline V lookup: CDR1 MGHRA, CDR2 YSYEKL.

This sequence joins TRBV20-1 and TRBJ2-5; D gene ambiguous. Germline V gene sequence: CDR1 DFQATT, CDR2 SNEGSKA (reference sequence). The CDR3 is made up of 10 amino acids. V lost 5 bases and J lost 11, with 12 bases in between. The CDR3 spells CSALRYEQYF. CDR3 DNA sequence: TGCAGTGCTTTGCGTTATGAGCAGTACTTC.

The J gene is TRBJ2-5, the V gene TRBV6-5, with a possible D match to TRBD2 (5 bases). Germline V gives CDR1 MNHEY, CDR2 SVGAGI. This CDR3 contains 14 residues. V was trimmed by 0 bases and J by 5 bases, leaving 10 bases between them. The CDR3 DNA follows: TGTGCCAGCAGTTACTCACCGGGGTGGGAGACCCAGTACTTC. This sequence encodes CASSYSPGWETQYF.

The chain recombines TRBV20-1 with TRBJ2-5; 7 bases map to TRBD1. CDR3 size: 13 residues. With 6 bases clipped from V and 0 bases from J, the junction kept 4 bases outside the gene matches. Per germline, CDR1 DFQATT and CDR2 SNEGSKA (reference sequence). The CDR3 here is CSARDSHQETQYF. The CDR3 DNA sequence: TGCAGTGCAAGGGACAGCCACCAAGAGACCCAGTACTTC.

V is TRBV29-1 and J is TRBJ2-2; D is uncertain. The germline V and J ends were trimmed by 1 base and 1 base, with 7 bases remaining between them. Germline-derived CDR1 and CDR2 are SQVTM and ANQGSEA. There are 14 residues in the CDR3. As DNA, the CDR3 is TGCAGCGTTGAAGGACACCAGAACACCGGGGAGCTGTTTTTT. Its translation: CSVEGHQNTGELFF.

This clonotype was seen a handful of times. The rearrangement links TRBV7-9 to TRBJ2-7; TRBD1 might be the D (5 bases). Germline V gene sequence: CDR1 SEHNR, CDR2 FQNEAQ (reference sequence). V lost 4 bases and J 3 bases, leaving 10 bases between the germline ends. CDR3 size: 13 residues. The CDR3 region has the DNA TGTGCCAGCAGCTCGACAGTGAACTACGAGCAGTACTTC. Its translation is CASSSTVNYEQYF.